This section outlines one T cell receptor beta chain sequence together with its context. Its recognized antigen is unknown. Base qualities are not provided; no much larger clone lies one nucleotide away. This specimen belongs to a study of shared clonotypes between healthy human individuals (dated by TCRdb to the early 2020s). With respect to the entire study: Three men and a couple of women, aged 18 to 49 years, made up the cohort. To estimate repertoire size and how much clonotypes are shared between individuals, the study performed deep sequencing of blood TCR repertoires from about five healthy adults. Different laboratories and diverse techniques were used to prepare libraries and sequence TCR repertoires, to increase sequencing depth and limit assay-specific biases. Leukapheresis yielded between about 0.94 and 8.9 billion PBMCs per donor. Results the study describes overall, beyond this receptor: The small number of donors limited the genetic and exposure-history diversity represented. Based on pairwise subsampling, the degree of clonotype sharing among donors was expected to be affected by sequencing depth. Sampling was restricted to blood, and TCR repertoires in tissues likely differ from the TCR repertoires found in blood.

V is pared back by 6 bases and J by 9 bases, with 12 bases lying between the germline termini. CDR1 and CDR2, per the germline V gene, are MDHEN and SYDVKM. The CDR3 runs 12 residues from the cysteine to the phenylalanine. The read is trimmed to its CDR3 DNA, 36 bases read in frame from base 1. TCR CDR3 regions were amplified from genomic DNA by multiplex PCR using the deep immunoSEQ assay. Extracted genomic DNA from each cell subset was distributed evenly across all wells of several immunoSEQ 96-well plates, and each plate was treated as a replicate. For unsorted PBMC, around 290 ng of genomic DNA, equivalent to 25,000 to 35,000 T cell genomes, went into each replicate PCR. Genomic DNA from unsorted PBMC was sequenced over ten immunoSEQ deep assay plates. Purified libraries were quantified with a Qubit 3.0 fluorometer, sized on a Bioanalyzer 2100, and re-quantified with the KAPA Library Quantification kit. A separate single-read 150-cycle Illumina NextSeq 550 flow cell was used to sequence each immunoSEQ 96-well plate. As for the authors' bioinformatics: Because only junctional sequences without quality scores were contained in the immunoSEQ output, filtering matching that applied to full-length reads could not be performed. To assign V/J genes and CDR3, sequences were annotated using PyIR, a Python wrapper for IgBLAST v1.9, with IMGT germline references. Reads were filtered out if the reads had weak V/J assignments (E-value above 1e-6), no CDR3, stop codons, out-of-frame junctions, or ambiguous translated residues. A V3J clonotype was defined by an identical inferred V gene, J gene, and CDR3 amino acid sequence. The percentage overlap between two repertoires was calculated by dividing the number of shared unique clonotypes by the size of the smaller repertoire. Three approaches were used to assess repertoire richness: RTK rarefaction, the Chao1 estimator, and Recon v2.1 estimates of unobserved clonotypes. Imported from immuneACCESS, the table was reduced by TCRdb to in-frame sequences with V and J called. These copies leave out some clones; in studies compared against another copy, an unresolved V gene accounts for under half, and the cause of the remainder is not known. For V, J and clone size, that table is used; D and trimming come from the DNA. The sample table records over 400,000 clones; roughly 80% of these occur just once. The ten largest clones capture about 13% of the sample.

Donors were healthy HIV-negative adults with no recently reported acute infections or vaccinations. Every donor was a Caucasian adult residing in Nashville, Tennessee, USA. For unsorted samples, 80 million to 100 million PBMCs were counted, and genomic DNA was extracted using the QIAamp DNA Blood Mini kit. After blood collection by leukapheresis, PBMCs were isolated using Ficoll-Histopaque density gradient centrifugation and then cryopreserved in the vapor phase of liquid nitrogen. The sequence derives from a woman between 40 and 55 years old in good health. Some clones in this sample may be carry-over from other donors' samples. Sample: PBMCs. The chain is made from TRBV28 and TRBJ2-1, with the D gene not clear enough to name. Here is the DNA: TGTGCCAGCAGAAGCCCCCGGACTGAGCAGTTCTTC. This translates into CASRSPRTEQFF.